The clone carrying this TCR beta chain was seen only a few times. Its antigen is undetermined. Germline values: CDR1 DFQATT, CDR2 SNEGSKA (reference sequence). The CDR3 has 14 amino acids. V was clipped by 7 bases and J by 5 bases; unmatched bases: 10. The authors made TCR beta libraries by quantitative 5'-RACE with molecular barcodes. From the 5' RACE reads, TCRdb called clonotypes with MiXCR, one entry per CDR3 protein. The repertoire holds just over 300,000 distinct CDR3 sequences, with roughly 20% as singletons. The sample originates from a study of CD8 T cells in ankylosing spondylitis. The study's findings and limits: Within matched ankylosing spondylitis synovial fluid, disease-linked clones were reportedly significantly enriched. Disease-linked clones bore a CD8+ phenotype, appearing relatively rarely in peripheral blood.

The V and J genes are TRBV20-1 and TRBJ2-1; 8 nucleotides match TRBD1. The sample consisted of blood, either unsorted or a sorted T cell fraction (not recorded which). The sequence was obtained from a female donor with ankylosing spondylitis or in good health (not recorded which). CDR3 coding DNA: TGCAGTGTTAGGAGGACAGGGATTAACAATGAGCAGTTCTTC. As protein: CSVRRTGINNEQFF.